The clone carrying this TCR beta chain was counted once. What it binds is unknown. This sample was included in a study of Tregs in tolerant kidney transplant recipients. The V end was cut by 0 bases, the J end by 2 bases, with 9 bases between. This CDR3 has 14 residues. Germline V gene data show CDR1 as SGHNT and CDR2 as YYREEE (reference sequence). Data came from immunoSEQ multiplex PCR; TCRdb stores just in-frame clones and leaves some out. The data hold about 55,000 clones, with about 90% observed a single time. Overall study findings and caveats: In tolerant patients, donor-specific Tregs outgrew total Tregs, suggesting antigen-driven expansion. Nucleotide sequences could not be compared across some patients' samples due to primer changes. Biological reproducibility was not directly addressed in this study.

The nonmyeloablative bone marrow transplants came from related graft donors, with transient mixed chimerism. The receptor's source is a human patient who received a combined kidney and bone marrow transplant. Certain T cells may be donor cells from the graft. The specimen was CD8+ T cells from blood (PBMCs), collected 24 months after the transplant. This chain links TRBV5-4 with TRBJ2-7; D gene unclear. The CDR3 protein is CASSLDRGPYEQYF. CDR3 sequence (DNA): TGTGCCAGCAGCTTGGATCGCGGTCCCTACGAGCAGTACTTC. The whole variable domain, remainder taken from reference TRBV5-4 and TRBJ2-7, is ETGVTQSPTHLIKTRGQQVTLRCSSQSGHNTVSWYQQALGQGPQFIFQYYREEENGRGNFPPRFSGLQFPNYSSELNVNALELDDSALYLCASSLDRGPYEQYFGPGTRLTVT.